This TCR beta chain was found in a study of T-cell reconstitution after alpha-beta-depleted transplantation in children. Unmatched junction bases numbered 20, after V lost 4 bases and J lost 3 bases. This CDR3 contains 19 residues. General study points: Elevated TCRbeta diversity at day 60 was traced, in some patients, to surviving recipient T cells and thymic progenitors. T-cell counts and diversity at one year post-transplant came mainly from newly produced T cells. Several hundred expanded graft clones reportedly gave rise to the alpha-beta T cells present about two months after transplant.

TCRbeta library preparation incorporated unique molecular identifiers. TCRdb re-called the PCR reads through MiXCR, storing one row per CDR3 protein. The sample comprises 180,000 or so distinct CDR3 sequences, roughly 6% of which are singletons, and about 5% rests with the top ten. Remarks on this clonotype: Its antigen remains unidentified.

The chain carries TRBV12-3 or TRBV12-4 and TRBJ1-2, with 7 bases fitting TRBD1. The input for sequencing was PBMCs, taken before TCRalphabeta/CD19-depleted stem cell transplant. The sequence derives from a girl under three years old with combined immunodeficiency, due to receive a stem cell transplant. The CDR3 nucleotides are TGTGCCAGCAGTTCTAGGATGGACCGGACAGGACTTCTTGACTATGGCTACACCTTC. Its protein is CASSSRMDRTGLLDYGYTF.